The sequence of this T cell receptor (beta chain) was determined in a study of blood T cell repertoires in COVID-19. On the study more broadly: T cells, B-cell-depleted T cells, or PBMCs provided the cDNA or gDNA that served as material.

Sequencing was performed with immunoSEQ multiplex PCR; in TCRdb, only in-frame clones are kept and a portion is missing. Here the sample spans 200,000 or so clones, roughly 90% being singletons. This clone was observed a few times. The CDR3 sequence is 13 residues long. Germline V lookup: CDR1 SEHNR, CDR2 FQNEAQ (reference sequence). The V end lost 7 bases, the J end lost 3 bases, and 13 bases lay between the germline ends. Sequencing was carried out using PBMCs or T cells enriched from blood (not recorded which). This chain uses TRBV7-9 with TRBJ2-7; maybe TRBD1 (5 bases). The clonotype comes from a woman aged 18-29 years who had recovered from COVID-19. CDR3 sequence (DNA): TGTGCCAGCAAATCAGGGAATAGCTACGAGCAGTACTTC. Translation: CASKSGNSYEQYF.